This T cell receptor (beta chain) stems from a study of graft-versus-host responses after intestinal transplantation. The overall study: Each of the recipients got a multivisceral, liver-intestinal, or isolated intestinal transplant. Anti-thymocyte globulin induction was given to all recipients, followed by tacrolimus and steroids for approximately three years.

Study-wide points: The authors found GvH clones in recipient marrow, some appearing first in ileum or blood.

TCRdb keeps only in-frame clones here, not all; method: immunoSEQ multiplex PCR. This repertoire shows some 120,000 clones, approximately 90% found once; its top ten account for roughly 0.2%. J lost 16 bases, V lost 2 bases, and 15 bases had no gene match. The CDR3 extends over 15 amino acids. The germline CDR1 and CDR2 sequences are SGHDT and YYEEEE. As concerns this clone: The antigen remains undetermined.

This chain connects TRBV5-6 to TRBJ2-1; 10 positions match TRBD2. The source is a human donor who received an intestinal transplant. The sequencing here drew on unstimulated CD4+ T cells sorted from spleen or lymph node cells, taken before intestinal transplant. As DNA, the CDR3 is TGTGCCAGCAGCTTTCGGCGGAGACCTAGCGGGGGTTACTTCTTC. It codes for CASSFRRRPSGGYFF.